What follows are 6 T cell receptor beta chains derived from one specimen sequenced in a study of spatial heterogeneity in lung cancer. TCRdb passed the 5' RACE reads through MiXCR, listing each CDR3 protein once. The sample has around 11,000 distinct CDR3 sequences, under 4.5% seen once. As to time point: sample taken at primary tumor resection. Unsorted whole RNA samples from tumor, nontumor lung or frozen PBMC were sequenced. Here the sequenced sample was PBMCs, taken at surgery. These receptors all stem from a female donor with early-stage non-small cell lung cancer.

This clonotype has ten or more counts. The library was prepared for alpha chains; this beta chain is a stray read, so its frequency means little. The V call is TRBV12-3 or TRBV12-4, the J call TRBJ1-1, with TRBD1 matching 10 bases. J gave up 4 bases and V 5 bases, and 4 bases lay outside the gene matches. The CDR3 contains 14 residues. The CDR3 is CASSETGGLTEAFF. CDR3 bases: TGTGCCAGCAGTGAGACAGGGGGCCTCACTGAAGCTTTCTTT.

This clonotype turned up a few times. The size of this beta chain means little, since it is a stray read in a library made for alpha chains. V is TRBV11-2 and J is TRBJ1-4; 8 nucleotides line up with TRBD1. The CDR3 has 15 residues. Unmatched junction bases numbered 6, after V lost 5 bases and J lost 4 bases. Germline CDR1 SGHAT, CDR2 FQNNGV. CDR3 amino acids: CASSPRTGNNEKLFF. The CDR3 nucleotides read TGTGCCAGCAGCCCCCGGACAGGGAATAATGAAAAACTGTTTTTT.

This clonotype was detected ten times or more. This beta chain was picked up by a library intended for alpha chains and is off target, so its count carries little meaning. This rearrangement joins TRBV19 to TRBJ2-5; 7 bases match TRBD1. The V segment lost 5 bases and the J segment 2 bases; nucleotides outside the gene matches: 5. This CDR3 spans 14 amino acids. Germline V gives CDR1 LNHDA, CDR2 SQIVND (reference sequence). The CDR3 DNA reads TGTGCCAGTAGTTTCCGGGACAGACAAGAGACCCAGTACTTC. Amino acids: CASSFRDRQETQYF.

This clonotype has ten or more counts. This beta chain slipped into a library made for alpha chains as a stray read, so its size is not meaningful. The chain employs TRBV11-1 and TRBJ2-1, with a tentative D call TRBD2 (6 bases). Trimming shortened V by 5 bases and J by 7 bases, and 15 bases separated the two germline ends. Germline CDR1 SGHAT, CDR2 FQDESV (reference sequence). The CDR3 loop spans 14 amino acids. CDR3 sequence (DNA): TGTGCCAGCAGCGGGGGACTGACGGTGAATGAGCAGTTCTTC. This translates into CASSGGLTVNEQFF.

This clonotype was counted at least ten times. This beta chain is a stray read from a library made for alpha chains; its abundance is not meaningful. The genes are TRBV5-1 and TRBJ2-2; D uncertain. This CDR3 contains 13 residues. Germline CDR1 and CDR2: SGHRS and YFSETQ. The V gene lost 4 bases and the J gene lost 6 bases, with 10 bases spanning the gap. The CDR3 here is CASSPTLPGELFF. For the CDR3, the DNA is TGCGCCAGCAGCCCGACTCTGCCCGGGGAGCTGTTTTTT.

This clonotype was observed at least ten times. Because the library targeted alpha chains, this beta chain is an off-target read whose size means little. This sequence joins TRBV28 and TRBJ2-3; 9 bases match TRBD2. The CDR3 runs 16 residues. V lost 3 bases to trimming and J lost 3 bases; unmatched junction nucleotides: 7. Germline CDR1 and CDR2: MDHEN and SYDVKM. CDR3 nucleotide sequence: TGTGCCAGCAGTTTCCTGGGCGGGAGGGAGACAGATACGCAGTATTTT. It codes for CASSFLGGRETDTQYF.